The clone carrying this T cell receptor beta chain was counted many times. The CDR3 totals 15 residues. V shed 5 bases, J shed 7 bases, and the junction held 12 bases outside the gene matches. Germline V gene data show CDR1 as SGHTA and CDR2 as FQGNSA. This record belongs to a study of early T cells in non-severe SARS-CoV-2 infection. The protocol attached unique molecular identifiers to individual cDNA molecules. TCRdb re-called the 5' RACE reads with MiXCR, one entry per CDR3 protein. The data contain tens of thousands of distinct CDR3 sequences, 5.5% to 6.5% of them seen just once; the ten biggest clones take up 7% to 8.5%.

This TCR was recovered from an adult who was a healthcare worker with PCR-confirmed SARS-CoV-2 infection or an uninfected control (not recorded which). The V gene is TRBV7-2, the J gene TRBJ1-2; 8 nucleotides line up with TRBD1. The sample comprised whole blood. The CDR3 nucleotides read TGTGCCAGCAGCCCCAATGGACAGGGTTGGGTTGGCTACACCTTC. It is translated as CASSPNGQGWVGYTF.